What follows describes a single T cell receptor beta chain. Its target antigen remains unknown. It has no much larger one-base neighbor in the sample; base qualities were not kept. The data are from a study of T cells in tumors after PD-1 blockade (dated 2019 in TCRdb). Notes on the research overall: Patients with prior checkpoint blockade, systemic immunosuppressant use, or recent radiotherapy or other anti-cancer therapy within 4 weeks were excluded. Ongoing daily vismodegib 150 mg was also given to a subset of patients during anti-PD-1 treatment. Pembrolizumab 200 mg every 3 weeks or cemiplimab 350 mg every 2 weeks was administered to patients. Peripheral blood samples averaged approximately 100,000 TCR templates (range roughly 24,679-270,000) and roughly 35,000 unique clonotypes. To compare clonotypes in blood versus tumor, bulk TCR sequencing was run on 10 peripheral blood samples drawn from four to six patients. Paired single-cell RNA and TCR sequencing was performed on site-matched tumors from BCC or SCC patients before and after anti-PD-1 therapy. RECIST version 1.1 was used to evaluate clinical response. Study-wide conclusions, independent of this receptor: Where the novel T cell clones came from was not identified, and possible sources could include lymphoid organs or rare unexpanded clones inside the tumor or in the tumor periphery. Roughly 41% of the TCR clonotypes from tumors also showed up in blood, and some novel exhausted tumor clones were present in pre-treatment blood, which suggests peripheral recruitment.

The immunoSEQ platform was used to carry out deep TCRbeta sequencing. On the authors' methods: Only productive rearrangements were exported from the immunoSEQ Analyzer for downstream analysis. T cell phenotypes were assigned to bulk TCRbeta clonotypes by matching the clonotypes to single-cell RNA+TCR-seq clones with the same TCRbeta sequence. Clone enrichment in tumor was computed as tumor frequency divided by PBMC frequency from bulk TCR sequencing. TCRs were grouped by GLIPH into specificity groups, defined as clusters of distinct TCRs likely recognizing common antigens via shared CDR3 motifs. The table comes from immuneACCESS by way of TCRdb, which keeps in-frame sequences with V and J called. Part of the clones is missing from these tables; in studies checked, under half for an unresolved V gene and the rest for unknown reasons. V and J calls plus clone size are reproduced from that table; the DNA served to infer D and trimming. Recorded for this sample are about 21,000 clones; over 75% of them occurred a single time. The ten largest clones capture around 25% of the sample.

For bulk TCRbeta sequencing, genomic DNA was extracted from tumor biopsies or peripheral blood, and input amounts ranged from 616 ng to 6,004 ng. All patients had histologically proven advanced or metastatic basal or squamous cell carcinoma and were poor candidates for surgical resection. Of the approximately 12 patients in the basal cell carcinoma cohort, about eight underwent bulk tumor TCR sequencing. V is pared back by 5 bases and J by 4 bases, with 26 bases lying between the germline termini. Its CDR3 holds 19 amino acids, cysteine through phenylalanine. The kept DNA is CDR3 alone, 57 bases in frame from the first base. Sequences LNHDA (CDR1) and SQIVND (CDR2) are obtained from the germline V gene (reference sequence).

The V gene is TRBV19 and the J gene is TRBJ2-2; a tentative D match to TRBD1 spans 5 bases. The receptor comes from a human donor with advanced basal cell or squamous cell carcinoma (not recorded which). The source was PBMCs, collected after anti-PD-1 therapy. DNA sequence: TGTGCCAGTAGTCAGGATTCCGGTTTAGACAGTCCCGGCACCGGGGAGCTGTTTTTT. This yields the protein CASSQDSGLDSPGTGELFF.